The clone carrying this T cell receptor (beta chain) was detected only once. Its antigen is still unknown. This record belongs to a study of cytomegalovirus exposure and HLA in healthy donors. From germline, CDR1 is WNHNN and CDR2 SYGVQD (reference sequence). The CDR3 is 15 amino acids. With V trimmed by 4 bases and J by 4 bases, 7 bases remained unmatched. Primers: 60 Vbeta forward and 13 Jbeta reverse. Per the original data handling: The authors later counted about 80 million unique TCR beta chains, some 11 million of them shared. Profiled with immunoSEQ multiplex PCR; TCRdb holds only in-frame clones, not every one. That table supplies the V and J calls and clone size; D and trimming were determined from the DNA. The table records about 120,000 clones, over 75% of them present only once. Broader study findings: Presence/absence analyses assumed roughly uniform sequencing depth across donors, which may not hold.

Nominally healthy donors provided the samples, though records likely missed some immune exposures. Sequenced input: PBMCs. This chain uses TRBV10-1 with TRBJ1-1; 9 bases are a match to TRBD1. The receptor comes from a woman in her late teens or twenties in good health and CMV-seronegative. CDR3 sequence reads: CASSVSGTGFTEAFF. In nucleotides, the CDR3 is TGCGCCAGCAGTGTGAGCGGGACAGGGTTCACTGAAGCTTTCTTT.